The present entry profiles one TCR beta chain with its context. The data belong to a study of control samples from healthy donors and cancer patients. This CDR3 has 13 amino acids. Germline V gene sequence: CDR1 SGHDT, CDR2 YYEEEE. The ends were cut back, 4 bases at V and 0 bases at J, with 7 bases in the middle. Sequencing used immunoSEQ multiplex PCR; TCRdb keeps in-frame clones, though not all of them. The sample consists of about 180,000 clones, around 90% of them appearing once. The receptor was derived from a man younger than 40 in good health. The V and J genes are TRBV5-6 and TRBJ1-1; a possible D gene is TRBD1 (5 bases). Sequencing used blood. The CDR3 coding sequence is TGTGCCAGCAGCCAAGGGGTGAACACTGAAGCTTTCTTT. Encoded protein: CASSQGVNTEAFF.